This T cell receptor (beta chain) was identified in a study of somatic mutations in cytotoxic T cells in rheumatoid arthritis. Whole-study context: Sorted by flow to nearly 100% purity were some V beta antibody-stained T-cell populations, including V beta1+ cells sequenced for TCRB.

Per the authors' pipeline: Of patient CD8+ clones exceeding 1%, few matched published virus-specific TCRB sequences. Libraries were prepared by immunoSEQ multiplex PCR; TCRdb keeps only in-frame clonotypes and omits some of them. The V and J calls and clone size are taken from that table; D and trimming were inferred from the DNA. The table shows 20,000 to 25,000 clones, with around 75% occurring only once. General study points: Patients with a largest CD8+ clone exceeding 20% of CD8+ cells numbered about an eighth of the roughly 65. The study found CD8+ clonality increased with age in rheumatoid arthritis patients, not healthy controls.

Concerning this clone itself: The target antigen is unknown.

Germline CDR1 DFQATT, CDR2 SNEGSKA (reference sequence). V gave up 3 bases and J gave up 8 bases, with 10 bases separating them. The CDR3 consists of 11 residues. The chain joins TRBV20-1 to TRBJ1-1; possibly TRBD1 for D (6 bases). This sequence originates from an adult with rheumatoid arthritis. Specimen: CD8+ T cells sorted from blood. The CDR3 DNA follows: TGCAGTGCTAGGTGGGGGCGGGAAGCTTTCTTT. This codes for CSARWGREAFF.